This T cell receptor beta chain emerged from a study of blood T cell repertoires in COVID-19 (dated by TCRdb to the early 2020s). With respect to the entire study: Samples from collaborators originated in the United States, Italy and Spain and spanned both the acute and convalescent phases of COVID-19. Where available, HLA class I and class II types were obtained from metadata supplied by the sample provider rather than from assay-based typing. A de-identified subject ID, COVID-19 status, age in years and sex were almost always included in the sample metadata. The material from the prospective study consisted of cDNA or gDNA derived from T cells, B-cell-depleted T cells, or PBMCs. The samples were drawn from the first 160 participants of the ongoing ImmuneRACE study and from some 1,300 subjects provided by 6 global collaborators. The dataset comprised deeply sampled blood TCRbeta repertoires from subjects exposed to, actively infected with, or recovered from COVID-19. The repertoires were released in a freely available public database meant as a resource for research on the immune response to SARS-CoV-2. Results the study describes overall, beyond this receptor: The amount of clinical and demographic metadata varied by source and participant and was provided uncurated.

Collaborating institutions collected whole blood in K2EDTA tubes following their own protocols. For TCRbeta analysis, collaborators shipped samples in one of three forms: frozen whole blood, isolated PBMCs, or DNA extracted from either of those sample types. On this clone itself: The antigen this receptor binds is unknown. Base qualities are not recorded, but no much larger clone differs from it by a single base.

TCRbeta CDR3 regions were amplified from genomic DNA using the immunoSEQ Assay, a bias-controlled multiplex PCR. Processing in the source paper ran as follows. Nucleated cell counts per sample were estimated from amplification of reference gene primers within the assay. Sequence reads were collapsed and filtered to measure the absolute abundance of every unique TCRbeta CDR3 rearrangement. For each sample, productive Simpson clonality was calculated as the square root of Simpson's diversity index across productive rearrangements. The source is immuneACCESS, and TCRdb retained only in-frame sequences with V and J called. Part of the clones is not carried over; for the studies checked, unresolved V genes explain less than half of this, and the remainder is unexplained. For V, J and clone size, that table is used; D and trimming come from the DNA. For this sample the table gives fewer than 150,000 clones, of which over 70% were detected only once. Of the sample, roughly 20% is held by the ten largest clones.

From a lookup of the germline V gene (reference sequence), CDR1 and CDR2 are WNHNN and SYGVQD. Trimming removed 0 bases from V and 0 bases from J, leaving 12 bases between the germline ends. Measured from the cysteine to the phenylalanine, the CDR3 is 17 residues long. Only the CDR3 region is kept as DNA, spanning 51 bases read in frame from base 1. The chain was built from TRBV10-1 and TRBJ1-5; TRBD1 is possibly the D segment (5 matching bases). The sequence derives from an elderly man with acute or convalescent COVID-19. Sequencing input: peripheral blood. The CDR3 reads CASSESAGWGSNQPQHF. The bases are TGCGCCAGCAGTGAGTCCGCAGGGTGGGGTAGCAATCAGCCCCAGCATTTT.